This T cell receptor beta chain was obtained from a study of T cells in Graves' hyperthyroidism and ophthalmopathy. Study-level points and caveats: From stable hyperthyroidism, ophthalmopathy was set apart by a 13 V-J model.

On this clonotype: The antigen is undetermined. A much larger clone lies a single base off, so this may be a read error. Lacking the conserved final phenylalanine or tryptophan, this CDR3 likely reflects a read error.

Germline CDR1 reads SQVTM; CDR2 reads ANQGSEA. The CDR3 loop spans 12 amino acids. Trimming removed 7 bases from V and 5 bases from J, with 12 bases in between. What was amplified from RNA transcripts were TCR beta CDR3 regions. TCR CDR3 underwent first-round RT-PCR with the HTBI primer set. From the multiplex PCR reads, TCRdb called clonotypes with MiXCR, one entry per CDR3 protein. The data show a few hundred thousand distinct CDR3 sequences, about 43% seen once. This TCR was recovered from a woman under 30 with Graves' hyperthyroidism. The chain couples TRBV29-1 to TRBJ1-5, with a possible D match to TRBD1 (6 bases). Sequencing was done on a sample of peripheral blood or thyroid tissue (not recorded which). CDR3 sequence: CSAQGGDQPQHL. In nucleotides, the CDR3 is TGCAGCGCACAGGGAGGGGATCAGCCCCAGCATCTT.